Sequencing of this T cell receptor (beta chain) was carried out in a study of T cell responses to AZD1222 COVID-19 vaccine. Here immunoSEQ multiplex PCR was the method, and the copy in TCRdb shows in-frame clones only, minus some. The sample shows about 80,000 clones, around 93% of them seen only once. Germline loops: CDR1 MDHEN, CDR2 SYDVKM. V lost 6 bases and J 4 bases, leaving 13 bases between the germline ends. The CDR3 has 13 residues. The sequence was obtained from an adult who received the AZD1222 COVID-19 vaccine. This chain links TRBV28 with TRBJ2-7; D tentatively reads TRBD1 or TRBD2 (6 bases each). Sequences were derived from peripheral blood, sampled 28 days after the second AZD1222 dose. CDR3: CASSLGGFYEQYF. For the CDR3, the DNA is TGTGCCAGCAGCTTGGGGGGCTTTTACGAGCAGTACTTC.